The present TCR beta chain was sequenced within a study of blood T cell repertoires in COVID-19. Study at large: Some COVID-19 samples were acute and others convalescent; all came from the United States, Italy and Spain. The cDNA or gDNA used as material had been derived from T cells, B-cell-depleted T cells, or PBMCs.

Authors' analysis steps: Quantification of nucleated cells was approximated via reference gene primer amplification. Measured with immunoSEQ multiplex PCR; TCRdb has only the in-frame clones, and not every one. The V and J calls and clone size are taken from that table; D and trimming were inferred from the DNA. The sample yields about 190,000 clones, 80% to 90% seen once. CDR3 length equals 13 residues. V lost 1 base, J lost 1 base, and 4 bases lay in between. Germline values: CDR1 LNHDA, CDR2 SQIVND (reference sequence). The sequencing input was peripheral blood. The chain carries TRBV19 and TRBJ1-1; D remains ambiguous. This receptor was taken from a man younger than 40 with acute or convalescent COVID-19. This CDR3 reads CASSIVQNTEAFF. Written as DNA, the CDR3 is TGTGCCAGTAGTATAGTTCAGAACACTGAAGCTTTCTTT.